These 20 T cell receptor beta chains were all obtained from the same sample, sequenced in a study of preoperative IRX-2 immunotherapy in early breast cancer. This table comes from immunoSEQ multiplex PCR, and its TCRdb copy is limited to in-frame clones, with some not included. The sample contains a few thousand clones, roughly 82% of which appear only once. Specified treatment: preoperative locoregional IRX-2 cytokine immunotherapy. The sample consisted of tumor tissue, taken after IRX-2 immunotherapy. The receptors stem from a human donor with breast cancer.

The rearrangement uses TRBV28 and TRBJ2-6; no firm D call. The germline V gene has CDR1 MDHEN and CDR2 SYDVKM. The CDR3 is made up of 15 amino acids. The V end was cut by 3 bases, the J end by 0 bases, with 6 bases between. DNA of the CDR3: TGTGCCAGCAGTTTCGCGAGCTCTGGGGCCAACGTCCTGACTTTC. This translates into CASSFASSGANVLTF.

The CDR3 DNA follows: TGTGCCAGCAGCAGACAGGGAGGGAACTATGGCTACACCTTC. It translates to CASSRQGGNYGYTF. This sequence joins TRBV11-3 and TRBJ1-2, with 7 bases that match TRBD1. Unmatched junction bases numbered 5, after V lost 5 bases and J lost 2 bases. The length of the CDR3 is 14 residues. Germline CDR1 SGHNT, CDR2 YENEEA.

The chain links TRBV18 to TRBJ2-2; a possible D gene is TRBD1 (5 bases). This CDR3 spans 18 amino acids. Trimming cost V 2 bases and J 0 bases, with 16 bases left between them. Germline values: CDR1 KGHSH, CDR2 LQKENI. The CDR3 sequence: CASSPFGPQGSNTGELFF. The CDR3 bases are TGTGCCAGCTCACCATTCGGCCCCCAGGGTTCGAACACCGGGGAGCTGTTTTTT. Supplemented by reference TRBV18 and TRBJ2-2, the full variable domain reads NAGVMQNPRHLVRRRGQEARLRCSPMKGHSHVYWYRQLPEEGLKFMVYLQKENIIDESGMPKERFSAEFPKEGPSILRIQQVVRGDSAAYFCASSPFGPQGSNTGELFFGEGSRLTVL.

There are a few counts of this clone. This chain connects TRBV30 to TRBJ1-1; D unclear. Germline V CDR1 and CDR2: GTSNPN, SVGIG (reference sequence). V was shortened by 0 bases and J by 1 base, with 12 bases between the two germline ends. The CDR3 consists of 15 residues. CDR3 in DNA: TGTGCCTGGAGTGTACCTAAGGGAAAGAACACTGAAGCTTTCTTT. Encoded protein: CAWSVPKGKNTEAFF. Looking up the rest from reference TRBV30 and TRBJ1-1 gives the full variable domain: SQTIHQWPATLVQPVGSPLSLECTVEGTSNPNLYWYRQAAGRGLQLLFYSVGIGQISSEVPQNLSASRPQDRQFILSSKKLLLSDSGFYLCAWSVPKGKNTEAFFGQGTRLTVV.

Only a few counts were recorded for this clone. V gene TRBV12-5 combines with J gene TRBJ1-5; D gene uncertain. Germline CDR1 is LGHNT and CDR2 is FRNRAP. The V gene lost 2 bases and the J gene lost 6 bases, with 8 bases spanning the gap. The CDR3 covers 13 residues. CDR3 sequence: CASGLSRTQPQHF. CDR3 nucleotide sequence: TGTGCTAGTGGTTTGTCGAGGACTCAGCCCCAGCATTTT.

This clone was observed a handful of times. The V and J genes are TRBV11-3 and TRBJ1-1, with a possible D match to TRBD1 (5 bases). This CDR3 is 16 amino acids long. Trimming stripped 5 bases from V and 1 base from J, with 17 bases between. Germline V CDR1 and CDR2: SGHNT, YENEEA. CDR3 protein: CASSQQIGGTNTEAFF. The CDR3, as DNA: TGTGCCAGCAGCCAGCAAATTGGGGGGACGAACACTGAAGCTTTCTTT.

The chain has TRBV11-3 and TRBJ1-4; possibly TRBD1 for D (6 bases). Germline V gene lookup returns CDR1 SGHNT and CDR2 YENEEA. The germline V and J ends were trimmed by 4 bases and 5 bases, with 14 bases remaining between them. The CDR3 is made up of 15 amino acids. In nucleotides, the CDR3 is TGTGCCAGCAGCTCGATGGACAGCCCCAATGAAAAACTGTTTTTT. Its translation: CASSSMDSPNEKLFF.

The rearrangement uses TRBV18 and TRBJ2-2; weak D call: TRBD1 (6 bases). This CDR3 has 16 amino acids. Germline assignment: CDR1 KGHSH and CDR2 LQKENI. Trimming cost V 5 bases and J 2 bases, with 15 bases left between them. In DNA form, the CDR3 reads TGTGCCAGCTCAACAGGGCAGGGGCGAAACACCGGGGAGCTGTTTTTT. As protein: CASSTGQGRNTGELFF.

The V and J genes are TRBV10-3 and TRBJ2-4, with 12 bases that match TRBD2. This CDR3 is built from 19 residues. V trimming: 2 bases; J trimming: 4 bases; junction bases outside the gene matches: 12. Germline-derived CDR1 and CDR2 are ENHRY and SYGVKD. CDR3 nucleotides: TGTGCCATCAGTGAGAAAGCGGCTAGCGGGGGGGGACAGAAAAACATTCAGTACTTC. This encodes CAISEKAASGGGQKNIQYF.

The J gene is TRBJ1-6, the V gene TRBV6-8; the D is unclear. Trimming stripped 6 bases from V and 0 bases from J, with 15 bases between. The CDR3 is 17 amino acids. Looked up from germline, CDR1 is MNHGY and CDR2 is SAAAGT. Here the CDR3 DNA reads TGTGCCAGCAGGACCTCAACGGATAGCTCCTATAATTCACCCCTCCACTTT. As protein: CASRTSTDSSYNSPLHF.

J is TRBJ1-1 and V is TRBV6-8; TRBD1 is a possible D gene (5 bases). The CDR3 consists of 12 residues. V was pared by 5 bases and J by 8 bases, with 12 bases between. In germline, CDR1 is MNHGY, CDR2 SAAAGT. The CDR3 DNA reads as TGTGCCAGCAGTGGGACCTTTTTAGAAGCTTTCTTT. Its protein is CASSGTFLEAFF.

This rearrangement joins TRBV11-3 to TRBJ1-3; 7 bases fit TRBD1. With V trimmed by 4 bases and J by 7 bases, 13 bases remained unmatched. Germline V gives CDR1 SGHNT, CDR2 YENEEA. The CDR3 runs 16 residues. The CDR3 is CASSYRGDSRGNTIYF. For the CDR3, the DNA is TGTGCCAGCAGCTACCGCGGGGACAGCCGAGGTAACACCATATATTTT.

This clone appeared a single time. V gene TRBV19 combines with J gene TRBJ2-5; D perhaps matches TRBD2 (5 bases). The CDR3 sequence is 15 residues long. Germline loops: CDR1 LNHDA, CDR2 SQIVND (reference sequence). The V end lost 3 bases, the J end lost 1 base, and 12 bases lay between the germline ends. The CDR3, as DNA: TGTGCCAGTAGTATGATTTGGGGAGTCCAAGAGACCCAGTACTTC. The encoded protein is CASSMIWGVQETQYF.

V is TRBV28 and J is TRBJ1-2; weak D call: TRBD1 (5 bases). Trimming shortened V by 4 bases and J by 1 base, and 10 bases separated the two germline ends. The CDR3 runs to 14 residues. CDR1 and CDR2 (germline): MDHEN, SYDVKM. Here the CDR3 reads CASSSGGYNYGYTF. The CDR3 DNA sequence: TGTGCCAGCAGTTCCGGGGGTTATAACTATGGCTACACCTTC.

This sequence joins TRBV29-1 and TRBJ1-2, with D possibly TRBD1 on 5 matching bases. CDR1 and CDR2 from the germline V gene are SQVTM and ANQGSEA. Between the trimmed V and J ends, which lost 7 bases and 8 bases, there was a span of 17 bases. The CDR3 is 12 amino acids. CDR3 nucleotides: TGCAGCGCCGTGGACATTTTTTACGGCTACACCTTC. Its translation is CSAVDIFYGYTF.

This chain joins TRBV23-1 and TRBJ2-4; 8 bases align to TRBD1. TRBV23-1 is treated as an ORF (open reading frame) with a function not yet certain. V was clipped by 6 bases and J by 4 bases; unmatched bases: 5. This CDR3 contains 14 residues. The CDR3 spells CASSPGTGKNIQYF. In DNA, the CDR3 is TGCGCCAGCAGCCCGGGGACAGGAAAAAACATTCAGTACTTC.

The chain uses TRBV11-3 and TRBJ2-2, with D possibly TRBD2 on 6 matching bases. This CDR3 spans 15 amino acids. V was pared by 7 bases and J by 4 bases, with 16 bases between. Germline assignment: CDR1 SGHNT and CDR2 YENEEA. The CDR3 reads CASTRWGVGTGELFF. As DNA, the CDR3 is TGTGCCAGCACCCGATGGGGGGTGGGCACCGGGGAGCTGTTTTTT.

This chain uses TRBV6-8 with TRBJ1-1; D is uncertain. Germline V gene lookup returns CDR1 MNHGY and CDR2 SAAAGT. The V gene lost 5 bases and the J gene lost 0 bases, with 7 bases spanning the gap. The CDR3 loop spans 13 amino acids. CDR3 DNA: TGTGCCAGCAGTAGGGCGGTGAACACTGAAGCTTTCTTT. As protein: CASSRAVNTEAFF.

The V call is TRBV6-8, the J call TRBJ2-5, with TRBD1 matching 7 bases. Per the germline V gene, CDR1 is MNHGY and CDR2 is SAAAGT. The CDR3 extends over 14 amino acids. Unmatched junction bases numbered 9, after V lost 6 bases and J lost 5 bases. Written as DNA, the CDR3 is TGTGCCAGCAGCGGCCGACAGGGTTGGGAGACCCAGTACTTC. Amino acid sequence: CASSGRQGWETQYF.

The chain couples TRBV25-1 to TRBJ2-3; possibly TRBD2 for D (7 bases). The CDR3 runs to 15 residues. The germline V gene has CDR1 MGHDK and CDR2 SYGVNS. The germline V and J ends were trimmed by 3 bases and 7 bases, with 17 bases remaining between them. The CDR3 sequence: CASSDVGGAIHTQYF. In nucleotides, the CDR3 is TGTGCCAGCAGTGACGTAGGGGGGGCAATTCATACGCAGTATTTT.